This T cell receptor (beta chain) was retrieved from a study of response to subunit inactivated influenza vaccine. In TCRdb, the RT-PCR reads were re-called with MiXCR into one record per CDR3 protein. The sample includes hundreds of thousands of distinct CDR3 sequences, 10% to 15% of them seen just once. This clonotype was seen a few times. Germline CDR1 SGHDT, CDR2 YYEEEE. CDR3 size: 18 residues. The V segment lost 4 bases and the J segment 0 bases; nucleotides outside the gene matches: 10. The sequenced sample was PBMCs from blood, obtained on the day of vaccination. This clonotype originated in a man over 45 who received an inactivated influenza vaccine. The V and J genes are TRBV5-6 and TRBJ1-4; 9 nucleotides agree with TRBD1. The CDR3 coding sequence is TGTGCCAGCAGCGCTACAGGGGGCCAACTTACAACTAATGAAAAACTGTTTTTT. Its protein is CASSATGGQLTTNEKLFF.